What follows is one TCR beta chain and its context. This clonotype was seen many times. The clone's antigen remains unknown. No per-base quality is available; no much larger clone lies one base away. Measured from the cysteine to the phenylalanine, the CDR3 is 14 residues long. Only the CDR3 part of the read is kept: 42 bases, read in frame from the first base. CDR1 LNHDA and CDR2 SQIVND are derived from the germline V gene (reference sequence). Trimming at the junction amounts to 4 bases on V and 4 bases on J, and the germline ends lie 13 bases apart. Hyperthyroidism was considered stable if no progression to ophthalmopathy occurred within 18 months of follow-up. The hyperthyroidism patients were 18 to 65 years old and newly diagnosed, with a disease duration of less than 2 months. Patients with other autoimmune diseases, uncontrolled infections, pregnancy or lactation were excluded from the study. Diagnosis relied on clinical symptoms, serum thyroxine, TRAb, thyroid ultrasound and orbital computed tomography. PBMCs were isolated from 10 ml of fresh peripheral blood by Ficoll-Paque density gradient centrifugation. Total RNA was extracted with Trizol reagent and quality-checked on an Agilent 2100 Bioanalyzer.

For repertoire sequencing, TCR beta CDR3 regions were amplified from RNA transcripts. The first round was an RT-PCR using HTBI primers with the Qiagen OneStep RT-PCR kit, and this first round was followed by a second-round multiplex PCR, then size selection and purification. Sequencing of the libraries was carried out on an Illumina HiSeq2000 in paired-end mode with 100 bp reads. On the authors' methods: SOAPnuke was used for read processing, and reads with adapters, uncalled bases, a mean Phred below 15, or no exact constant-primer or identifier match were discarded. COPE v1.2.5 was used to merge the high-quality paired reads. Clonotypes were defined as unique nucleotide sequences and were aligned to IMGT TRB V, D and J references using MiTCR v1.1. Analysis was restricted to V-J combinations with a frequency above 0.0001, which covered 98% to 99.2% of repertoires. For each V-J combination, a TCR clonal expansion and chaos score was defined as the ratio of F50 clonal expansion to chaos observed in the TCRdist matrix. Features were reduced by Welch's t-statistics and random forest to more than 10 V-J combinations, which fed a naive Bayes classifier. The similarity between thyroid and blood repertoires was quantified using the Morisita-Horn index. The public reads were quality trimmed at Q25 with fastp and then assembled into clones with MiXCR by TCRdb, keeping productive beta chains. One record per CDR3 amino acid sequence lists the most common genes and DNA. The authors' filters were not applied to this entry. The sample includes about 420,000 distinct CDR3 sequences, with over 20% observed a single time. Jointly, the top ten make up 2.5% to 3.5% of the sample.

The data are from a study of Graves' ophthalmopathy and Graves' hyperthyroidism (dated by TCRdb to the late 2010s). Context from the whole study: Peripheral blood was collected at initial diagnosis, before any treatment. A discovery set of about a hundred patients (roughly 43 ophthalmopathy, 57 stable hyperthyroidism) was enrolled to explore V-J signatures distinguishing ophthalmopathy from hyperthyroidism. To tell Graves' ophthalmopathy apart from Graves' hyperthyroidism, and to predict which patients would progress to ophthalmopathy, the study relied on TCR beta repertoire signatures. After sampling, hyperthyroidism patients received methimazole starting at 30 mg daily, and ophthalmopathy patients received high-dose intravenous methylprednisolone. T-cell repertoires of thyroid tissue and blood were compared in over 5 hyperthyroidism patients. In total, 135 blood samples were TCR-sequenced: some 40 ophthalmopathy, 80 or so hyperthyroidism and approximately 17 hyperthyroidism-to-ophthalmopathy patients. The roughly 91 discovery patients were randomly divided into training and test sets at a 7:3 ratio. An independent validation cohort was composed of around 19 hyperthyroidism patients and 17 patients who later progressed from hyperthyroidism to ophthalmopathy.

Points the paper makes about the study in general: In validation, the model predicted ophthalmopathy progression with over 60% sensitivity and around 72% specificity; some 13 predicted patients were CT-confirmed with GO in a median of around 6.5 months. No statistical method was used to predetermine the sample size, and group allocation was not hidden from the investigators. Among expanded thyroid clonotypes with frequency above 0.001, most also showed up in blood, which suggests that blood repertoires may reflect the thyroid immune response. In cross-validation, the 13-signature model distinguished ophthalmopathy from stable hyperthyroidism with just over 85% sensitivity and around 81% specificity, and in the test set the corresponding values were 80% and 75%.

Recombination linked TRBV19 to TRBJ2-5, with a tentative D gene TRBD1 over 6 matching bases. The TCR was taken from a woman between 18 and 30 years old with stable Graves' hyperthyroidism. Donor details come from another sample of the same person, matched by shared clones. Sequencing used peripheral blood. The sequence in DNA is TGTGCCAGTAGTAATCAGGGGTCCTCAGAGACCCAGTACTTC. Its translation reads: CASSNQGSSETQYF.